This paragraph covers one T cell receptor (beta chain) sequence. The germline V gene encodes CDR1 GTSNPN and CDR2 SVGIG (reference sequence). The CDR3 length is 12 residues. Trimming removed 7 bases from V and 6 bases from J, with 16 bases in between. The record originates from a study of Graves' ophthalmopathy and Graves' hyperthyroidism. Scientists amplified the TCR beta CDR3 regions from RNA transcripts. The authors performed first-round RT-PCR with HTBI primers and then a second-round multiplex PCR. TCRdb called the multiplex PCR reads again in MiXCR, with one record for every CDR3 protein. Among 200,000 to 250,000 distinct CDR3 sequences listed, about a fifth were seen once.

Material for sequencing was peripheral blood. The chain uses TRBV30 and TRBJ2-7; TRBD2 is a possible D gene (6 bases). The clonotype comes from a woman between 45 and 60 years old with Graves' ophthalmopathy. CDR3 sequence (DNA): TGTGCCTCAGGACTATGGTCGGGCGAGCAGTACTTC. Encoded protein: CASGLWSGEQYF. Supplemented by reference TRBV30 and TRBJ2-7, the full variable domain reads SQTIHQWPATLVQPVGSPLSLECTVEGTSNPNLYWYRQAAGRGLQLLFYSVGIGQISSEVPQNLSASRPQDRQFILSSKKLLLSDSGFYLCASGLWSGEQYFGPGTRLTVT.